A selection of T cell receptor beta chains follows, all from one sample in a study of technical replicates of blood from several donors. TCRdb's copy holds only in-frame clones and misses some; the assay was immunoSEQ multiplex PCR. The table lists tens of thousands of clones, 96% of them singletons. Specimen: T cells isolated from PBMCs. Source of these receptors: a human donor in good health. Each CDR3 is given without its conserved first and last residue. Each record gives: D gene, V gene, J gene, CDR3 protein. The D gene is left open where the match is weak.

d_gene: -
v_gene: TRBV6-6
j_gene: TRBJ2-5
CDR3aa: ASSYSSLLVQETQY

d_gene: -
v_gene: TRBV19
j_gene: TRBJ1-2
CDR3aa: ASDSDYGYT

d_gene: -
v_gene: TRBV21-1
j_gene: TRBJ1-5
CDR3aa: ASILRANRVNQPQH

d_gene: TRBD2
v_gene: TRBV5-4
j_gene: TRBJ2-1
CDR3aa: ASSLGGTRRNEQF

d_gene: TRBD1
v_gene: TRBV6-5
j_gene: TRBJ1-2
CDR3aa: ASSYRGPGGYT

d_gene: -
v_gene: TRBV7-2
j_gene: TRBJ2-5
CDR3aa: ASSLGGTQY

d_gene: -
v_gene: TRBV9
j_gene: TRBJ2-1
CDR3aa: ASSSLGAAQGYNEQF

d_gene: TRBD1
v_gene: TRBV29-1
j_gene: TRBJ1-1
CDR3aa: SSQSYRGPEAF

d_gene: TRBD2
v_gene: TRBV7-6
j_gene: TRBJ2-1
CDR3aa: ASSSRTSGIPSGYNEQF

d_gene: TRBD2
v_gene: TRBV18
j_gene: TRBJ2-5
CDR3aa: ASSPPMGTSGIRGTQY

d_gene: TRBD1
v_gene: TRBV2
j_gene: TRBJ2-7
CDR3aa: ASSQGQGPLGEQY

d_gene: TRBD2
v_gene: TRBV10-3
j_gene: TRBJ2-3
CDR3aa: AISESGLAGTDTQY

d_gene: -
v_gene: TRBV5-1
j_gene: TRBJ1-2
CDR3aa: ASSLEPTANYGYT

d_gene: TRBD2
v_gene: TRBV7-8
j_gene: TRBJ2-7
CDR3aa: ASSGTGGYEQY

d_gene: -
v_gene: TRBV11-2
j_gene: TRBJ2-1
CDR3aa: ASRIGGDNEQF

d_gene: -
v_gene: TRBV6-5
j_gene: TRBJ2-3
CDR3aa: ASSRYTRTDTQY

d_gene: -
v_gene: TRBV10-3
j_gene: TRBJ1-5
CDR3aa: AISEKGGGNQPQH

d_gene: -
v_gene: TRBV11-3
j_gene: TRBJ2-2
CDR3aa: ASSSRGAGELF

d_gene: -
v_gene: TRBV7-9
j_gene: TRBJ2-5
CDR3aa: ASTPLETQY

d_gene: -
v_gene: TRBV5-5
j_gene: TRBJ2-7
CDR3aa: ASSLTGYEQY

d_gene: -
v_gene: TRBV19
j_gene: TRBJ2-5
CDR3aa: ASSMTGQETQY

d_gene: -
v_gene: TRBV10-3
j_gene: TRBJ2-3
CDR3aa: AISDPGGGDTQY

d_gene: TRBD1
v_gene: TRBV30
j_gene: TRBJ1-1
CDR3aa: AWSVGDRDQGTEAF

d_gene: -
v_gene: TRBV28
j_gene: TRBJ1-5
CDR3aa: ASGAGWNQPQH

d_gene: -
v_gene: TRBV12-5
j_gene: TRBJ1-2
CDR3aa: ASGLVPGGPYGYT

d_gene: -
v_gene: TRBV27
j_gene: TRBJ2-7
CDR3aa: ASSLTRVSYEQY

d_gene: -
v_gene: TRBV7-2
j_gene: TRBJ2-7
CDR3aa: ASSFPQGTVLDEQY

d_gene: -
v_gene: TRBV19
j_gene: TRBJ2-1
CDR3aa: ASSAGDWYNEQF

d_gene: TRBD2
v_gene: TRBV5-4
j_gene: TRBJ2-1
CDR3aa: ASYGLAGGPFDEQF

d_gene: -
v_gene: TRBV5-1
j_gene: TRBJ1-5
CDR3aa: ASSLAGYRNQPQH

d_gene: -
v_gene: TRBV6-5
j_gene: TRBJ2-1
CDR3aa: ASSYKGGLPIEQF

d_gene: -
v_gene: TRBV27
j_gene: TRBJ2-1
CDR3aa: ASSLSQGNNEQF

d_gene: -
v_gene: TRBV10-2
j_gene: TRBJ2-7
CDR3aa: ASSPQGQQY

d_gene: -
v_gene: TRBV27
j_gene: TRBJ1-5
CDR3aa: ASRRGGQPQH

d_gene: TRBD2
v_gene: TRBV2
j_gene: TRBJ2-5
CDR3aa: ASSEGLAGTQRSTQY

d_gene: TRBD1
v_gene: TRBV7-3
j_gene: TRBJ1-2
CDR3aa: ASSTGTGDGYT

d_gene: TRBD2
v_gene: TRBV9
j_gene: TRBJ2-1
CDR3aa: ATGLAGHEQF

d_gene: TRBD1
v_gene: TRBV10-3
j_gene: TRBJ2-7
CDR3aa: AISESTGGYSYEQY

d_gene: TRBD1
v_gene: TRBV5-1
j_gene: TRBJ1-2
CDR3aa: ASSLGAGGLYGYT

d_gene: -
v_gene: TRBV5-1
j_gene: TRBJ2-4
CDR3aa: ASSLWGAGDIQY

d_gene: -
v_gene: TRBV2
j_gene: TRBJ1-1
CDR3aa: ARRTPSTEAF

d_gene: -
v_gene: TRBV19
j_gene: TRBJ1-2
CDR3aa: ASSSPPGTYGYT

d_gene: TRBD2
v_gene: TRBV19
j_gene: TRBJ2-7
CDR3aa: ASRTQVAGDYEQY

d_gene: TRBD1
v_gene: TRBV5-4
j_gene: TRBJ1-2
CDR3aa: ASSLSGTGNYGYT